What follows are 5 T cell receptor beta chains derived from one specimen sequenced in a study of blood T cell repertoires in COVID-19. Sequenced by immunoSEQ multiplex PCR; TCRdb stores in-frame clones only, minus some. The sample lists more than 200,000 clones, under 90% occurring once. Material for sequencing was PBMCs or T cells enriched from blood (not recorded which). These receptors originate from a man aged 60 to 69 who had recovered from COVID-19.

For the CDR3, the DNA is TGTGCCAGCAGCCAAGACTCAGGATGGAACTATGGCTACACCTTC. It is translated as CASSQDSGWNYGYTF. The V call is TRBV3-1 (or the pseudogene TRBV3-2), the J call TRBJ1-2; D is unresolved. The CDR3 is made up of 15 amino acids. Germline CDR1 and CDR2: LGHDT and YNNKEL (reference sequence). Trimming cost V 0 bases and J 2 bases, with 10 bases left between them.

This chain uses TRBV10-2 with TRBJ1-1; D unclear. The CDR3 runs 13 residues. CDR1 WSHSY and CDR2 SAAADI come from the germline V gene. V lost 2 bases and J lost 5, with 9 bases in between. CDR3 in amino acids: CASSERRRTEAFF. CDR3 coding DNA: TGCGCCAGCAGTGAGCGTAGGAGAACTGAAGCTTTCTTT.

The chain has TRBV11-2 and TRBJ1-1, with D hard to call. V shed 3 bases and J shed 0 bases, with 11 bases lying between them. CDR1 and CDR2 (germline): SGHAT, FQNNGV. The length of the CDR3 is 15 residues. This CDR3 is CASSLFQAMNTEAFF. The CDR3 nucleotides read TGTGCCAGCAGCTTGTTTCAGGCGATGAACACTGAAGCTTTCTTT.

The J gene is TRBJ2-3, the V gene TRBV7-8; TRBD2 might be the D (6 bases). Trimming stripped 5 bases from V and 0 bases from J, with 18 bases between. This CDR3 spans 17 amino acids. Germline CDR1 reads SGHVS; CDR2 reads FQNEAQ. The CDR3 region has the DNA TGTGCCAGCAGCCCGTCGAGGGCGGGGATTAGCACAGATACGCAGTATTTT. It yields the protein CASSPSRAGISTDTQYF.

V and J are TRBV5-1 and TRBJ2-2, with D possibly TRBD1 on 6 matching bases. The CDR3 is 15 residues long. Germline CDR1 is SGHRS and CDR2 is YFSETQ. V was shortened by 4 bases and J by 0 bases, with 10 bases between the two germline ends. This chain's CDR3 is CASSPDSANTGELFF. CDR3 nucleotides: TGCGCCAGCAGCCCGGACAGCGCGAACACCGGGGAGCTGTTTTTT.